This TCR beta chain stems from a study of cytomegalovirus exposure and HLA in healthy donors. The donors gave bone marrow, and they were healthy. Comment on this clone: What it binds is unknown.

Primers: 60 Vbeta forward and 13 Jbeta reverse. Some clones are missing from TCRdb's copy, which holds only in-frame ones; the method was immunoSEQ multiplex PCR. The table lists 150,000 to 200,000 clones, 81% of them singletons. Unmatched junction bases numbered 1, after V lost 4 bases and J lost 5 bases. Germline values: CDR1 MNHNY, CDR2 SVGAGI (reference sequence). This CDR3 has 14 residues. Study findings and constraints: Fewer N-insertions than the 666-donor mean were reportedly shown by an Asian-associated ancestry cluster in a later analysis.

The receptor was isolated from a man in his forties in good health and CMV-seropositive. The chain employs TRBV6-6 and TRBJ1-5; 11 nucleotides line up with TRBD1. Material for sequencing was PBMCs. As DNA, the CDR3 is TGTGCCAGCAGTTCGGGACAGGGGGATCAGCCCCAGCATTTT. This translates into CASSSGQGDQPQHF.